Listed below are T cell receptor beta chains from one sample, sequenced in a study of control samples from healthy donors and cancer patients. Produced via immunoSEQ multiplex PCR; TCRdb's table is partial and in-frame only. Among about 150,000 clones listed, almost 90% were seen once. Sequenced input: blood. Every receptor here comes from a man aged 18 to 29 in good health. Both conserved end residues are part of each CDR3. D genes are given only for firm matches. The listing skips clone size in some rows; elsewhere it reads once, few, many or a size class.

v_call	d_call	j_call	clone_size	cdr3_nt	cdr3_aa
TRBV2	NA	TRBJ1-6	NA	TGTGCCAGCAGTGAACCCGGGATAAGGGGGTCACCCCTCCACTTT	CASSEPGIRGSPLHF
TRBV9	NA	TRBJ1-4	NA	TGTGCCAGCAGCGTAGCCGGAGAGAGAGGTGAAAAACTGTTTTTT	CASSVAGERGEKLFF
TRBV6-5	NA	TRBJ2-2	many	TGTGCCAGCAGTTACGAGGGTTGGATGACCGGGGAGCTGTTTTTT	CASSYEGWMTGELFF
TRBV28	NA	TRBJ1-6	NA	TGTGCCAGCAGCCGCGCGGGGGATTCACCCCTCCACTTT	CASSRAGDSPLHF
TRBV5-6	TRBD2	TRBJ2-1	NA	TGTGCCAGCAGCTCCCGGGACAGCCTAGCGGGGGGTTACAATGAGCAGTTCTTC	CASSSRDSLAGGYNEQFF
TRBV27	NA	TRBJ2-1	once	TGTGCCAGCAGTCCCCGGATTTCCACCTACAATGAGCAGTTCTTC	CASSPRISTYNEQFF
TRBV12-3/TRBV12-4	NA	TRBJ1-2	NA	TGTGCCAGCAGTTTTGGCAGGGGTTATGGCTACACCTTC	CASSFGRGYGYTF
TRBV28	TRBD1	TRBJ1-1	NA	TGTGCCAGCAGGCCCGAAACAGGGGCCAACACTGAAGCTTTCTTT	CASRPETGANTEAFF
TRBV27	NA	TRBJ2-7	NA	TGTGCCAGCAGGGGGAATGGGGTCGAGCAGTACTTC	CASRGNGVEQYF
TRBV7-2	NA	TRBJ2-7	NA	TGTGCCAGCAGCACGTCCAGGGGTTCCACCTCCTACGAGCAGTACTTC	CASSTSRGSTSYEQYF
TRBV14	NA	TRBJ2-1	NA	TGTGCCAGCAGCCATCCTCGGGGGCCCTACAATGAGCAGTTCTTC	CASSHPRGPYNEQFF
TRBV7-2	NA	TRBJ2-2	NA	TGTGCCAGCAGCTTATCCCCGGGACTTCCTCGCGGGGAGCTGTTTTTT	CASSLSPGLPRGELFF
TRBV27	NA	TRBJ2-3	NA	TGTGCCAGCAGGCCCTACCCAGATACGGGGCAGTATTTT	CASRPYPDTGQYF